This is a list of T cell receptor beta chains from one sample in a study of CD8+ T cells in alopecia areata. The protocol was immunoSEQ multiplex PCR, while the TCRdb copy is restricted to in-frame clones and leaves out a portion. Counted here are about 200,000 clones, roughly 60% occurring once; the ten biggest clones make up roughly 5.8%. The input for sequencing was CD4+ T cells sorted from blood, taken at week 24, from a patient treated with tofacitinib. These receptors came from a human donor with alopecia areata. Both conserved end residues are part of each CDR3. A D gene is named only where the DNA matches it firmly. Clone size, where shown, is once, few, many, or a class for clones that have expanded.

CDR3,V,D,size
CASSPVGGANTGELFF,TRBV7-8,NA,NA
CAWSGTGYGYTF,TRBV30,TRBD1,NA
CASSLGTSVGQETQYF,TRBV5-1,TRBD2,NA
CASSLCGSATGELFF,TRBV7-9,TRBD2,NA
CALTWTDTQYF,TRBV30,NA,NA
CASSQDRGGLSGYTF,TRBV4-1,NA,few
CASSIRDRGRVIYGYTF,TRBV19,TRBD1,NA
CASSDDRAAGYTF,TRBV25-1,TRBD1,NA
CASSSKTSGAGETQYF,TRBV5-1,TRBD2,NA
CASSYSTSGGAYEQYF,TRBV6-5,TRBD2,few
CASSQEWDSLAPLHF,TRBV4-1,NA,few
CASSLEGVNTEAFF,TRBV5-4,NA,NA
CSVVDGELFF,TRBV29-1,NA,NA
CASSLAGETEAFF,TRBV5-4,NA,NA
CASSLSQGYTEAFF,TRBV13,NA,NA
CASSSQGQGTEAFF,TRBV2,NA,NA